One and the same sample provided the 29 T cell receptor beta chains below, sequenced in a study of PD-L1 blockade in urothelial cancer. Produced via immunoSEQ multiplex PCR; TCRdb's table is partial and in-frame only. This sample yields fewer than 25,000 clones, of which roughly 89% are seen a single time; 2.5% to 3.5% belongs to the top ten. Sequences were derived from PBMCs, sampled around atezolizumab (anti-PD-L1) treatment. The source of these receptors is a man between 45 and 60 years old with urothelial cancer.

The chain carries TRBV12-5 and TRBJ2-2; 10 bases are a match to TRBD2. Trimming removed 2 bases from V and 7 bases from J; junction bases left unmatched: 4. CDR3 length: 15 amino acids. Germline CDR1 LGHNT, CDR2 FRNRAP. The CDR3, as DNA: TGTGCTAGTGGTTTGAGCGGGAGGGCCGTCGGGGAGCTGTTTTTT. Its protein is CASGLSGRAVGELFF.

This clone was seen once. The genes are TRBV7-2 and TRBJ2-1; D might be TRBD1 (6 bases). Deletions cut 5 bases from V and 0 bases from J, with 11 bases between. The CDR3 consists of 15 residues. Looked up from germline, CDR1 is SGHTA and CDR2 is FQGNSA. The CDR3 region has the DNA TGTGCCAGCAGCCACGGGACAAACTCCTACAATGAGCAGTTCTTC. Residues: CASSHGTNSYNEQFF.

The chain is built from TRBV10-3 and TRBJ1-3; D not resolved. The CDR3 totals 13 residues. Trimming shortened V by 7 bases and J by 0 bases, and 7 bases separated the two germline ends. Germline CDR1 reads ENHRY; CDR2 reads SYGVKD. For the CDR3, the DNA is TGTGCCATCAAACACAACTCTGGAAACACCATATATTTT. It is translated as CAIKHNSGNTIYF.

The CDR3 loop is CASSRGRSYEQYF. The CDR3 DNA is TGTGCCAGCAGTCGAGGGAGGAGCTACGAGCAGTACTTC. The V and J genes are TRBV28 and TRBJ2-7, with D possibly being TRBD2 (6 bases). Trimming pared 5 bases from V and 3 bases from J, leaving 11 bases between. Germline CDR1 and CDR2: MDHEN and SYDVKM. This CDR3 region has 13 residues.

This clone came up a few times. The V and J genes are TRBV2 and TRBJ1-6; D call uncertain. This CDR3 has 11 amino acids. Germline V gives CDR1 SNHLY, CDR2 FYNNEI. V was pared by 4 bases and J by 16 bases, with 11 bases between. The DNA of the CDR3 is TGTGCCAGCAGTGCCCCTCTTTCGCTCCACTTT. Protein sequence: CASSAPLSLHF.

This chain links TRBV10-3 with TRBJ1-1, with D maybe TRBD1 (6 bases). Germline CDR1 is ENHRY and CDR2 is SYGVKD. The CDR3 loop spans 13 amino acids. The V and J ends lost 8 bases and 3 bases respectively, with 13 bases between them. The CDR3 nucleotides read TGTGCCATCGGGCAGGGGCAATACACTGAAGCTTTCTTT. It yields the protein CAIGQGQYTEAFF.

This chain uses TRBV9 with TRBJ2-2, with 15 bases that match TRBD2. The CDR3 loop spans 16 amino acids. Per the germline V gene, CDR1 is SGDLS and CDR2 is YYNGEE. Unmatched junction bases numbered 5, after V lost 4 bases and J lost 7 bases. The CDR3 DNA follows: TGTGCCAGCAGCCCTACGGGACTAGCGGGAGGCGGGGAGCTGTTTTTT. Translating it yields CASSPTGLAGGGELFF.

The rearrangement links TRBV4-2 to TRBJ1-3, with D unclear. This CDR3 region has 14 residues. Trimming took off 1 base at V and 4 bases at J, with 8 bases between the two ends. Germline V lookup: CDR1 LGHNA, CDR2 YNFKEQ. The CDR3 reads CASSQGSVGNTIYF. CDR3 coding DNA: TGTGCCAGCAGCCAAGGATCAGTGGGAAACACCATATATTTT.

This chain joins TRBV30 and TRBJ1-3; D not certain. CDR1 and CDR2 (germline): GTSNPN, SVGIG (reference sequence). The CDR3 is 14 amino acids. CDR3 coding DNA: TGTGGCCAGGCCCTCGGCTGGCACCCAAACACCATATATTTT. It yields the protein CGQALGWHPNTIYF.

This rearrangement joins TRBV7-2 to TRBJ2-3, with 9 bases that match TRBD1. Trimming took 5 bases from V and 2 from J; bases not matched to a gene: 8. CDR1 SGHTA and CDR2 FQGNSA come from the germline V gene. There are 16 residues in the CDR3. The DNA for the CDR3 is TGTGCCAGCAGCAGTCCTAGGACAGGGGTCACAGATACGCAGTATTTT. It yields the protein CASSSPRTGVTDTQYF.

The chain combines TRBV4-3 with TRBJ2-6; TRBD2 matches 12 bases. Trimming took 4 bases from V and 0 from J; bases not matched to a gene: 7. The CDR3 extends over 19 amino acids. Germline-derived CDR1 and CDR2 are LGHNA and YSLEER. CDR3 residues: CASSRRLAGEGSGANVLTF. The CDR3 DNA reads TGCGCCAGCAGCCGCCGACTAGCGGGAGAGGGCTCTGGGGCCAACGTCCTGACTTTC.

The chain joins TRBV5-4 to TRBJ2-7; 9 bases are a match to TRBD1. CDR3 size: 14 residues. J gave up 5 bases and V 4 bases, and 7 bases lay outside the gene matches. Per germline, CDR1 SGHNT and CDR2 YYREEE (reference sequence). DNA for the CDR3: TGTGCCAGCAGCCCCGGACAGGGGACCCACGAGCAGTACTTC. Translation gives CASSPGQGTHEQYF.

This chain connects TRBV19 to TRBJ1-1; 7 bases map to TRBD1. Trimming at V came to 5 bases and at J to 3 bases, leaving 9 bases not matched to a gene. The CDR3 has 15 amino acids. CDR1 is LNHDA, CDR2 SQIVND, per germline (reference sequence). This CDR3 reads CASSPGGTLYTEAFF. The CDR3 DNA follows: TGTGCCAGTAGTCCAGGGGGGACCCTTTACACTGAAGCTTTCTTT.

The chain employs TRBV29-1 and TRBJ1-1; no clear D gene. The CDR3 is made up of 11 amino acids. CDR1 is SQVTM, CDR2 ANQGSEA, per germline. V lost 6 bases to trimming and J lost 8 bases, with 13 bases between them. The CDR3 DNA is TGCAGCGTCGACACCTCCTCCGAAGCTTTCTTT. Encoded protein: CSVDTSSEAFF.

This chain connects TRBV7-9 to TRBJ2-7; D is perhaps TRBD1 (6 bases). The germline gives CDR1 SEHNR, CDR2 FQNEAQ (reference sequence). The V end lost 8 bases, the J end lost 2 bases, and 13 bases lay between the germline ends. The length of the CDR3 is 13 residues. CDR3 coding DNA: TGTGCCAGCGGCCGGGACACCCCCTACGAGCAGTACTTC. Translating gives CASGRDTPYEQYF.

This chain joins TRBV30 and TRBJ1-1; 7 bases are shared with TRBD1. CDR1 GTSNPN and CDR2 SVGIG come from the germline V gene (reference sequence). Trimming at V came to 5 bases and at J to 1 base, leaving 4 bases not matched to a gene. The length of the CDR3 is 13 residues. In DNA form, the CDR3 reads TGTGCCTGGGGGGACAGCAAGAACACTGAAGCTTTCTTT. Its translation: CAWGDSKNTEAFF.

This chain links TRBV19 with TRBJ1-4; perhaps TRBD1 as D (5 bases). This CDR3 has 15 residues. CDR1 is LNHDA and CDR2 is SQIVND in the germline V gene (reference sequence). V was pared by 4 bases and J by 7 bases, with 16 bases between. The CDR3 nucleotides read TGTGCCAGTAGTACCTGGAGGGGCCGACTTGAAAAACTGTTTTTT. Its translation: CASSTWRGRLEKLFF.

For the CDR3, the DNA is TGTGCCACCAGGGACAGGGAAAGTCAGCCCCAGCATTTT. Amino acid sequence: CATRDRESQPQHF. The rearrangement uses TRBV2 and TRBJ1-5; 9 bases map to TRBD1. The junction had 7 bases not matched to a gene; V was cut back by 10 bases and J by 6 bases. This CDR3 comprises 13 residues. CDR1 is SNHLY, CDR2 FYNNEI, per germline.

The rearrangement links TRBV18 to TRBJ2-1, with 9 bases lining up with TRBD2. Germline values: CDR1 KGHSH, CDR2 LQKENI. V lost 2 bases and J lost 0; bases outside the gene matches: 5. The CDR3 runs to 17 residues. The CDR3 loop reads CASSPVSGSVSYNEQFF. The CDR3 region has the DNA TGTGCCAGCTCACCAGTTAGCGGGAGTGTCTCCTACAATGAGCAGTTCTTC. Full variable domain (missing parts from reference TRBV18 and TRBJ2-1): NAGVMQNPRHLVRRRGQEARLRCSPMKGHSHVYWYRQLPEEGLKFMVYLQKENIIDESGMPKERFSAEFPKEGPSILRIQQVVRGDSAAYFCASSPVSGSVSYNEQFFGPGTRLTVL.

This clone is a singleton in its sample. The rearrangement joins TRBV12-5 to TRBJ2-2; possibly TRBD2 for D (8 bases). This CDR3 has 18 amino acids. CDR1 and CDR2 from the germline V gene are LGHNT and FRNRAP. V was pared by 1 base and J by 0 bases, with 15 bases between. CDR3 sequence: CASGLAPGRGPNTGELFF. The CDR3 nucleotides read TGTGCTAGTGGTTTGGCCCCCGGGAGGGGGCCGAACACCGGGGAGCTGTTTTTT.

The chain uses TRBV27 and TRBJ2-2; the D is unclear. Germline V gene lookup returns CDR1 MNHEY and CDR2 SMNVEV (reference sequence). The V gene lost 4 bases and the J gene lost 0 bases, with 12 bases spanning the gap. CDR3 length: 16 residues. The CDR3 sequence is CASSSRLRSNTGELFF. The CDR3 bases are TGTGCCAGCAGTTCGAGACTGAGATCGAACACCGGGGAGCTGTTTTTT.

This chain links TRBV28 with TRBJ2-1; possible D gene TRBD2, 6 bases. Trimming removed 1 base at V and 3 bases at J, with 19 bases between. This CDR3 spans 18 amino acids. Per germline, CDR1 MDHEN and CDR2 SYDVKM. The CDR3 coding sequence is TGTGCCAGCAGTTTATCGGACTGGGCGGGGATCTTCTACAATGAGCAGTTCTTC. It codes for CASSLSDWAGIFYNEQFF.

The rearrangement joins TRBV10-3 to TRBJ2-1; D uncertain. V was cut by 6 bases and J by 7 bases, with 10 bases left in between. Germline-derived CDR1 and CDR2 are ENHRY and SYGVKD. The CDR3 length is 12 residues. Here the CDR3 DNA reads TGTGCCATCAGCCAGACTGGGAATGAGCAGTTCTTC. Its translation: CAISQTGNEQFF.

The chain joins TRBV6-5 to TRBJ2-7; D is possibly TRBD2 (7 bases). The V end lost 8 bases, the J end lost 1 base, and 12 bases lay between the germline ends. The CDR3 is made up of 13 amino acids. CDR1 is MNHEY, CDR2 SVGAGI, per germline. CDR3 sequence reads: CASHRGASYEQYF. CDR3 DNA sequence: TGTGCCAGCCACCGGGGGGCATCCTACGAGCAGTACTTC.

The chain joins TRBV6-1 to TRBJ1-2; no reliable D call. Trimming took 4 bases from V and 7 from J, leaving 4 bases between them. This CDR3 comprises 10 residues. CDR1 and CDR2 (germline): MNHNS, SASEGT. The CDR3 sequence is CASSAIGYTF. The CDR3 DNA reads as TGTGCCAGCAGTGCAATTGGCTACACCTTC.

This chain connects TRBV19 to TRBJ2-6; TRBD1 is a possible D gene (5 bases). CDR3 size: 16 residues. The V end was cut by 3 bases, the J end by 2 bases, with 11 bases between. Germline V gene data show CDR1 as LNHDA and CDR2 as SQIVND (reference sequence). The CDR3 coding sequence is TGTGCCAGTAGTATCGAGCTGGGGCCTGGGGCCAACGTCCTGACTTTC. Translated, it gives CASSIELGPGANVLTF.

This chain uses TRBV2 with TRBJ2-1; D not resolved. Trimming left V 4 bases short and J 9 bases short, with 7 bases between. Germline V gives CDR1 SNHLY, CDR2 FYNNEI. This CDR3 is built from 11 residues. The CDR3 DNA reads as TGTGCCAGCAGTGTACTATTTGAGCAGTTCTTC. It codes for CASSVLFEQFF.

The chain's CDR3 is CASRKPGLGYNEQFF. The DNA of the CDR3 is TGTGCCAGCAGAAAACCGGGACTAGGCTACAATGAGCAGTTCTTC. This chain links TRBV11-2 with TRBJ2-1; 8 positions agree with TRBD2. This CDR3 comprises 15 residues. Germline CDR1 reads SGHAT; CDR2 reads FQNNGV. The trim removed 6 bases at V and 3 bases at J, leaving 7 bases unmatched.

The chain uses TRBV4-1 and TRBJ2-7, with 8 bases that match TRBD1. The germline CDR1 and CDR2 sequences are MGHRA and YSYEKL. The CDR3 is 14 residues long. The J segment lost 2 bases and the V segment lost 3 bases, leaving 3 bases of the junction unmatched. The CDR3 reads CASSQRQGTYEQYF. The CDR3 DNA sequence: TGCGCCAGCAGCCAGAGACAGGGGACCTACGAGCAGTACTTC.